Each of the 15 T cell receptor beta chains below was sequenced from the same sample in a study of T cell repertoires in cytomegalovirus infection. What these receptors recognize is not known. MiXCR, run by TCRdb on the reads, gives a single entry per CDR3 protein. The profile shows approximately 100,000 distinct CDR3 sequences, 42% of them singletons. Sample: CD8+ T cells from cultured PBMCs, taken from culture after CMV antigen stimulation. The receptors come from a human donor in good health (CMV status not recorded). Some clones in this sample may be carry-over from other donors' samples.

The sample holds a few counts of this clonotype. The chain employs TRBV7-8 and TRBJ2-7, with 9 bases that match TRBD1. V lost 3 bases, J lost 5 bases, and 5 bases stayed unmatched. This CDR3 has 14 amino acids. Germline V gives CDR1 SGHVS, CDR2 FQNEAQ. The CDR3 sequence: CASSFPQGAHEQYF. The DNA for the CDR3 is TGTGCCAGCAGCTTTCCACAGGGGGCCCACGAGCAGTACTTC. Full variable domain (missing parts from reference TRBV7-8 and TRBJ2-7): GAGVSQSPRYKVAKRGQDVALRCDPISGHVSLFWYQQALGQGPEFLTYFQNEAQLDKSGLPSDRFFAERPEGSVSTLKIQRTQQEDSAVYLCASSFPQGAHEQYFGPGTRLTVT.

This clonotype was seen a handful of times. This chain uses TRBV12-3 or TRBV12-4 with TRBJ1-2, with 12 nucleotides matching TRBD1. CDR3 length: 17 residues. Trimming removed 6 bases from V and 4 bases from J; junction bases left unmatched: 12. The CDR3: CASRVLGQGATGYGYTF. For the CDR3, the DNA is TGTGCCAGCAGGGTCCTGGGACAGGGGGCTACGGGCTATGGCTACACCTTC.

This clonotype was observed at least ten times. The V and J genes are TRBV20-1 and TRBJ1-2, with a tentative D call TRBD1 (5 bases). This CDR3 contains 14 residues. With 3 bases removed from V and 0 bases from J, the gap between germline ends came to 11 bases. Germline CDR1 is DFQATT and CDR2 is SNEGSKA (reference sequence). CDR3 sequence reads: CSASPQTANYGYTF. The CDR3 DNA reads as TGCAGTGCTAGCCCGCAGACAGCTAACTATGGCTACACCTTC.

The rearrangement joins TRBV4-1 to TRBJ2-2; 9 bases line up with TRBD2. The germline gives CDR1 MGHRA, CDR2 YSYEKL. There are 14 residues in the CDR3. With 7 bases clipped from V and 1 base from J, the junction kept 1 base outside the gene matches. The DNA for the CDR3 is TGCGCCAGCACACTAGCGGGGAACACCGGGGAGCTGTTTTTT. Residues: CASTLAGNTGELFF.

The V call is TRBV7-6, the J call TRBJ1-1; D remains ambiguous. The germline V gene has CDR1 SGHVS and CDR2 FNYEAQ. CDR3 length equals 11 residues. V lost 1 base, J lost 6 bases, and 3 bases lay in between. The CDR3 loop is CASSLGSEAFF. CDR3 nucleotides: TGTGCCAGCAGCTTAGGTTCTGAAGCTTTCTTT.

This clonotype appeared a few times. This chain connects TRBV7-6 to TRBJ2-7; 11 bases line up with TRBD1. The CDR3 extends over 16 amino acids. V lost 0 bases to trimming and J lost 3 bases; unmatched junction nucleotides: 4. Germline loops: CDR1 SGHVS, CDR2 FNYEAQ. The CDR3 region is CASSLAEGQGGYEQYF. CDR3 bases: TGTGCCAGCAGCTTAGCGGAGGGACAGGGGGGCTACGAGCAGTACTTC.

This sequence joins TRBV12-3 or TRBV12-4 and TRBJ1-5, with 8 bases that match TRBD1. Losses at the gene ends were 3 bases for V and 6 bases for J; bases not matched to a gene: 7. The CDR3 is made up of 15 amino acids. The CDR3 DNA follows: TGTGCCAGCAGTTTGGACAGGGAGGTCGGTCAGCCCCAGCATTTT. Translated: CASSLDREVGQPQHF.

This clonotype was found a few times. This chain connects TRBV19 to TRBJ2-7; TRBD1 might be the D (5 bases). The CDR3 runs to 14 residues. V was shortened by 5 bases and J by 1 base, with 12 bases between the two germline ends. Germline V gene sequence: CDR1 LNHDA, CDR2 SQIVND (reference sequence). CDR3 sequence reads: CASSSGAGSYEQYF. CDR3 nucleotide sequence: TGTGCCAGTAGTTCAGGCGCAGGGTCCTACGAGCAGTACTTC.

The CDR3 region is CASSLDAGGSYNEQFF. CDR3 sequence (DNA): TGTGCCAGCAGCTTAGACGCAGGGGGATCTTACAATGAGCAGTTCTTC. This sequence joins TRBV7-2 and TRBJ2-1, with 7 bases aligning to TRBD1. The germline V gene encodes CDR1 SGHTA and CDR2 FQGNSA. The CDR3 extends over 16 amino acids. V trimming: 1 base; J trimming: 4 bases; junction bases outside the gene matches: 7.

The rearrangement uses TRBV6-1 and TRBJ2-7, with 8 nucleotides matching TRBD1. Germline V lookup: CDR1 MNHNS, CDR2 SASEGT. CDR3 length equals 16 residues. V was clipped by 5 bases and J by 2 bases; unmatched bases: 11. CDR3 DNA sequence: TGTGCCAGCAGTTACAGGACAGGGAGTTCTCCCTACGAGCAGTACTTC. Amino acids: CASSYRTGSSPYEQYF.

The rearrangement joins TRBV7-3 to TRBJ1-3, with a tentative D call TRBD1 (5 bases). V lost 6 bases to trimming and J lost 8 bases, with 23 bases between them. Germline lookup yields CDR1 SGHTA and CDR2 FQGTGA. There are 16 residues in the CDR3. The CDR3 DNA reads TGTGCCAGCAGAAAAGCAATTGGAGGGGCCAGGGACACCATATATTTT. This encodes CASRKAIGGARDTIYF. Full variable domain (missing parts from reference TRBV7-3 and TRBJ1-3): GAGVSQTPSNKVTEKGKYVELRCDPISGHTALYWYRQSLGQGPEFLIYFQGTGAADDSGLPNDRFFAVRPEGSVSTLKIQRTERGDSAVYLCASRKAIGGARDTIYFGEGSWLTVV.

This clonotype was picked up many times. This sequence joins TRBV20-1 and TRBJ2-3; D might be TRBD1 (6 bases). The CDR3 has 13 residues. Germline-derived CDR1 and CDR2 are DFQATT and SNEGSKA (reference sequence). V was clipped by 6 bases and J by 2 bases, with 12 bases between them. CDR3 DNA sequence: TGCAGTGCCTTGGACAGCAACACAGATACGCAGTATTTT. Residues: CSALDSNTDTQYF.

Points on this clonotype: Relative to the germline gene, one junction end is altered; a read error may explain this. V usage is TRBV6-5 and J usage is TRBJ1-4; no definite D call. Germline CDR1 is MNHEY and CDR2 is SVGAGI. CDR3 length: 16 residues. The CDR3 DNA is TGTGCCAGCAGGCCGGACGCCGAATTGGGTGGCGAAAAACAGTTCTTT. The encoded protein is CASRPDAELGGEKQFF.

The chain links TRBV20-1 to TRBJ2-1; D is undetermined. The CDR3 consists of 14 residues. In germline, CDR1 is DFQATT, CDR2 SNEGSKA (reference sequence). DNA of the CDR3: TGCAGCCCCTTCACGCCCACCTCCTACAATGAGCAGTTCTTC. Amino acid sequence: CSPFTPTSYNEQFF.

The CDR3 loop reads CASSLESALSRTGAYYNEQFF. Here the CDR3 DNA reads TGTGCCAGCAGTTTAGAATCCGCCCTCTCTAGGACAGGGGCTTACTACAATGAGCAGTTCTTC. The chain recombines TRBV27 with TRBJ2-1; 9 bases map to TRBD1. The CDR3 extends over 21 amino acids. Trimming took 2 bases from V and 3 from J; bases not matched to a gene: 20. Per germline, CDR1 MNHEY and CDR2 SMNVEV (reference sequence).